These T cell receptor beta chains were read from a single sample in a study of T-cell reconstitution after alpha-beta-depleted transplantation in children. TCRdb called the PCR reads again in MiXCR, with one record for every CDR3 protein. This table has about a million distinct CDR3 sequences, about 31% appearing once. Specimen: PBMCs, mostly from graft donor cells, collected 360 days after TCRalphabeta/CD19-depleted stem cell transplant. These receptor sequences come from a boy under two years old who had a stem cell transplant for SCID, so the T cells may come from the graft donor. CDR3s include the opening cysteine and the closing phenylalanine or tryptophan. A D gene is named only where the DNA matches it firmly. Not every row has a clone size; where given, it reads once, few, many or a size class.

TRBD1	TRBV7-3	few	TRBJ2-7	CASRPTGQGRYEQYF	TGTGCCAGCAGGCCTACGGGACAGGGTCGCTACGAGCAGTACTTC
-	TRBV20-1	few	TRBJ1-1	CSARDSWKDTEAFF	TGCAGTGCTAGGGACAGCTGGAAGGACACTGAAGCTTTCTTT
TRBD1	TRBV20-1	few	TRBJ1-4	CSARDRGPVTNEKLFF	TGCAGTGCTAGGGACAGGGGTCCTGTAACTAATGAAAAACTGTTTTTT
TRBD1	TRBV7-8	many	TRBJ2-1	CASSLGLTGNNEQFF	TGTGCCAGCAGCTTAGGGCTGACAGGGAACAATGAGCAGTTCTTC
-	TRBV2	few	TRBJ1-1	CASSGIIVNTEAFF	TGTGCCAGCAGTGGAATTATAGTGAACACTGAAGCTTTCTTT
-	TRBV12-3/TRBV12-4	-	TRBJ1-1	CASSLAPETNTEAFF	TGTGCCAGCAGTTTAGCCCCAGAAACGAACACTGAAGCTTTCTTT
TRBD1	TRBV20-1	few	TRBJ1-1	CSARGLGTGNTEAFF	TGCAGTGCTAGAGGGTTGGGGACAGGGAACACTGAAGCTTTCTTT
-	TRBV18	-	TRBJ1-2	CASSQGRQTPNYGYTF	TGTGCCAGCTCACAAGGCCGACAGACGCCTAACTATGGCTACACCTTC
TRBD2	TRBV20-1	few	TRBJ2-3	CSARLAGGPITDTQYF	TGCAGTGCTAGACTAGCGGGGGGGCCTATCACAGATACGCAGTATTTT
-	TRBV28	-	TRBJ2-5	CASSFGGHRSETQYF	TGTGCCAGCAGTTTCGGGGGACATCGCTCGGAGACCCAGTACTTC
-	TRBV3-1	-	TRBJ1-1	CASREGQLNTEAFF	TGTGCCAGCAGGGAGGGGCAGCTCAACACTGAAGCTTTCTTT
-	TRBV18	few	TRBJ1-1	CASSLDGTPQVTFF	TGTGCCAGCTCATTAGACGGGACCCCTCAAGTGACTTTCTTT
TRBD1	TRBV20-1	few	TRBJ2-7	CSARIPGQGRDEQYF	TGCAGTGCTAGAATCCCGGGACAGGGCAGGGACGAGCAGTACTTC
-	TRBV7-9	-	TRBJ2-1	CASSFETRGPYNEQFF	TGTGCCAGCAGCTTTGAAACCAGGGGACCCTACAATGAGCAGTTCTTC
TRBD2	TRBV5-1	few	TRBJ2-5	CASSLGLAQLRGKTQYF	TGCGCCAGCAGCTTAGGACTAGCGCAACTCCGGGGGAAGACCCAGTACTTC
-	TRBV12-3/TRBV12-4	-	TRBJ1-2	CASSLRDKPYGYTF	TGTGCCAGCAGTTTAAGGGACAAGCCCTATGGCTACACCTTC
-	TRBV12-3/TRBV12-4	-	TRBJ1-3	CASSLAWGTIYF	TGTGCCAGCAGTTTAGCATGGGGCACCATATATTTT
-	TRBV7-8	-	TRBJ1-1	CASSSAPWGTEAFF	TGTGCCAGCAGCTCAGCCCCCTGGGGCACTGAAGCTTTCTTT
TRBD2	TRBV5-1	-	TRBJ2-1	CASSLELAGANEQFF	TGCGCCAGCAGCTTGGAACTAGCGGGGGCCAATGAGCAGTTCTTC
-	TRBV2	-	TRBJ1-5	CASAPVIKNQPQHF	TGTGCCAGCGCCCCGGTCATTAAGAATCAGCCCCAGCATTTT
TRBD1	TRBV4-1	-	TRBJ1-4	CASSQGTGTLGEKLFF	TGCGCCAGCAGCCAGGGGACAGGGACGTTGGGTGAAAAACTGTTTTTT
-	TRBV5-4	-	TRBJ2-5	CASSLGLAKGETQYF	TGTGCCAGCAGCTTGGGGCTAGCGAAGGGAGAGACCCAGTACTTC
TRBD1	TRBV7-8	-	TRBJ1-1	CASSHTIGTGTTEAFF	TGTGCCAGCAGCCACACCATCGGGACAGGAACGACTGAAGCTTTCTTT
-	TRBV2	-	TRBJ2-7	CASSPDSPRYYEQYF	TGTGCCAGCAGTCCCGACAGTCCCCGATACTACGAGCAGTACTTC
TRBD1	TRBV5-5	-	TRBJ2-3	CASSSRTGATDTQYF	TGTGCCAGCAGCTCTCGGACAGGGGCAACAGATACGCAGTATTTT
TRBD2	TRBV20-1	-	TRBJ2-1	CSASRGGSSYNEQFF	TGCAGTGCTTCGCGGGGGGGGAGCTCCTACAATGAGCAGTTCTTC
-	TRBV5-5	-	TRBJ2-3	CASASRDRTSTDTQYF	TGTGCCAGCGCCTCCCGTGACAGGACATCCACAGATACGCAGTATTTT
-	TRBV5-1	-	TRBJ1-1	CASSLGEGTGTEAFF	TGCGCCAGCAGCTTGGGGGAAGGGACGGGTACTGAAGCTTTCTTT
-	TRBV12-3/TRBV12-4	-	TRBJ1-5	CASKTFTSNQPQHF	TGTGCCAGCAAGACCTTCACCAGCAATCAGCCCCAGCATTTT
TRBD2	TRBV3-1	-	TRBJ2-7	CASSPSGGVSYEQYF	TGTGCCAGCAGCCCTAGCGGGGGGGTTTCCTACGAGCAGTACTTC
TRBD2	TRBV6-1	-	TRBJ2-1	CASSRASGGATEQFF	TGTGCCAGCAGTCGGGCTAGCGGGGGGGCCACTGAGCAGTTCTTC
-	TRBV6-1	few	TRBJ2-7	CASSSPRWAHYEQYF	TGTGCCAGCAGCTCCCCACGGTGGGCCCACTACGAGCAGTACTTC
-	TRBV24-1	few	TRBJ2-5	CATSDPIGGGETQYF	TGTGCCACCAGTGACCCTATAGGGGGGGGAGAGACCCAGTACTTC
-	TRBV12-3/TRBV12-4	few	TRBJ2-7	CASSLGGGRREQYF	TGTGCCAGCAGTTTAGGGGGGGGGCGAAGGGAGCAGTACTTC
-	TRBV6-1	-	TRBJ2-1	CASSNDGGLYNEQFF	TGTGCCAGCAGCAACGACGGCGGGCTCTACAATGAGCAGTTCTTC
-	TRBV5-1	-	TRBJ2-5	CASSLVTVPQETQYF	TGCGCCAGCAGCTTGGTTACAGTTCCACAAGAGACCCAGTACTTC
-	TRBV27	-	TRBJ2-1	CASSLGQGSFTNEQFF	TGTGCCAGCAGTTTAGGGCAGGGGTCGTTTACGAATGAGCAGTTCTTC
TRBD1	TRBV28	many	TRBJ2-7	CASSSGGLYEQYF	TGTGCCAGCAGTTCAGGGGGTCTCTACGAGCAGTACTTC
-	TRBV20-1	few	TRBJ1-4	CSASIQGAVEKLFF	TGCAGTGCTAGCATTCAGGGCGCGGTCGAAAAACTGTTTTTT